These T cell receptor beta chains were read from a single sample in a study of T cell repertoires in cytomegalovirus infection. TCRdb itself ran the reads through MiXCR, one entry per CDR3 protein. The repertoire holds around 280,000 distinct CDR3 sequences, with around 9.6% as singletons. The sequencing sample was made of PBMCs. The receptor set was obtained from a human donor in good health (CMV status not recorded). Some clones in this sample may be carry-over from other donors' samples. CDR3s include the opening cysteine and the closing phenylalanine or tryptophan. The D gene is left open where the match is weak. Where a row states a size, it is once, few, many or the class of an expanded clone; other rows omit it.

abundance	j_gene	v_gene	d_gene	CDR3aa	CDR3nt
few	TRBJ2-7	TRBV20-1	TRBD2	CSARTLSGGADEQYF	TGCAGTGCTAGAACCCTTAGCGGGGGGGCGGACGAGCAGTACTTC
many	TRBJ2-6	TRBV11-3	.	CASSRPGAGGANVLTF	TGTGCCAGCAGCCGCCCGGGGGCAGGTGGGGCCAACGTCCTGACTTTC
many	TRBJ2-3	TRBV7-9	TRBD2	CASSGRVRYTDTQYF	TGTGCCAGCAGCGGGAGGGTCAGGTACACAGATACGCAGTATTTT
few	TRBJ2-6	TRBV18	.	CASSPQYSGANVLTF	TGTGCCAGCTCACCTCAATACTCTGGGGCCAACGTCCTGACTTTC
many	TRBJ2-1	TRBV15	.	CATSGPGQPEFF	TGTGCCACCAGCGGTCCGGGACAACCAGAGTTCTTC
many	TRBJ2-1	TRBV6-1	.	CASSRRTENEQFF	TGTGCCAGCAGTCGCCGGACAGAGAATGAGCAGTTCTTC
.	TRBJ2-7	TRBV2	TRBD1	CASNGQGFTYEQYF	TGTGCCAGCAACGGACAGGGGTTCACCTACGAGCAGTACTTC
few	TRBJ2-3	TRBV14	.	CASSQGRYPTDTQYF	TGTGCCAGCAGCCAAGGGAGATACCCAACAGATACGCAGTATTTT
many	TRBJ1-6	TRBV14	.	CASSPDTRSYNSPLHF	TGTGCCAGCAGCCCTGATACTCGCTCCTATAATTCACCCCTCCACTTT
many	TRBJ1-2	TRBV29-1	.	CSVEDRVEGWEYGYTF	TGCAGCGTTGAAGATCGGGTAGAAGGCTGGGAGTATGGCTACACCTTC
many	TRBJ2-7	TRBV7-2	.	CASSSSRDRSYEQYF	TGTGCCAGCAGCTCCTCCCGGGACCGATCCTACGAGCAGTACTTC
many	TRBJ1-4	TRBV19	.	CASSMWTADEKLFF	TGTGCCAGTAGTATGTGGACAGCCGATGAAAAACTGTTTTTT
many	TRBJ2-4	TRBV2	.	CASRRGDLGKNIQYF	TGTGCCAGCAGGAGGGGAGACCTGGGCAAAAACATTCAGTACTTC
many	TRBJ2-1	TRBV27	TRBD2	CASSFPGGGNEQFF	TGTGCCAGCAGTTTCCCGGGGGGGGGCAATGAGCAGTTCTTC
many	TRBJ1-4	TRBV4-2	.	CASSPPGRDEKLFF	TGTGCCAGCAGCCCCCCTGGCAGGGATGAAAAACTGTTTTTT
many	TRBJ1-3	TRBV9	.	CASSVADPSSSWGNTIYF	TGTGCCAGCAGCGTAGCGGACCCTTCAAGCTCATGGGGAAACACCATATATTTT
few	TRBJ1-2	TRBV24-1	TRBD1	CATSDSGQDRYGYTF	TGTGCCACCAGTGATTCCGGACAGGATCGCTATGGCTACACCTTC
.	TRBJ2-5	TRBV28	.	CASTPLLMQGKETQYF	TGTGCCAGCACCCCTTTGTTGATGCAGGGGAAAGAGACCCAGTACTTC
many	TRBJ2-2	TRBV7-2	TRBD2	CASSTKSGGAGELFF	TGTGCCAGCAGCACGAAGAGCGGGGGGGCCGGGGAGCTGTTTTTT
few	TRBJ2-1	TRBV29-1	TRBD2	CSVEDWGRLASVNEQFF	TGCAGCGTTGAAGATTGGGGACGACTAGCGTCCGTGAATGAGCAGTTCTTC
.	TRBJ1-4	TRBV20-1	.	CSATLPEKGVFPNEKLFF	TGCAGTGCTACCCTCCCGGAGAAAGGGGTATTTCCTAATGAAAAACTGTTTTTT
many	TRBJ2-7	TRBV6-2/TRBV6-3	TRBD1	CASSSTGGSFYEQYF	TGTGCCAGCAGTTCAACAGGGGGCTCCTTCTACGAGCAGTACTTC
.	TRBJ1-2	TRBV7-2	.	CASSATTGETYGYTF	TGTGCCAGCAGCGCCACTACGGGCGAAACCTATGGCTACACCTTC
few	TRBJ2-7	TRBV12-3/TRBV12-4	TRBD1	CASSRGQGTTASVQYF	TGTGCCAGCAGCCGAGGACAGGGGACCACCGCGTCCGTGCAGTACTTC
few	TRBJ2-3	TRBV29-1	TRBD1	CSVVVWDRITDTQYF	TGCAGCGTTGTGGTTTGGGACAGAATCACAGATACGCAGTATTTT
.	TRBJ1-1	TRBV3-1	.	CASSQGRQGNTEAFF	TGTGCCAGCAGCCAAGGTCGGCAGGGGAACACTGAAGCTTTCTTT
many	TRBJ1-2	TRBV15	.	CATSAWEGSYGYTF	TGTGCCACCAGCGCCTGGGAGGGCAGCTATGGCTACACCTTC
few	TRBJ1-1	TRBV7-9	.	CASSWGSGSGTEAFF	TGTGCCAGCAGCTGGGGAAGCGGATCTGGGACTGAAGCTTTCTTT
.	TRBJ2-1	TRBV12-3/TRBV12-4	TRBD2	CASRLAGGPGNEQFF	TGTGCCAGCAGGTTAGCGGGGGGGCCAGGCAATGAGCAGTTCTTC
many	TRBJ2-3	TRBV7-9	TRBD2	CASSLSGVSPDTQYF	TGTGCCAGCAGCTTAAGCGGGGTTAGCCCAGATACGCAGTATTTT
many	TRBJ2-5	TRBV12-3/TRBV12-4	.	CASSFEEGGRETQYF	TGTGCCAGCAGTTTTGAGGAGGGGGGGAGAGAGACCCAGTACTTC
.	TRBJ1-2	TRBV18	TRBD1	CASSPNVGQQTNYGYTF	TGTGCCAGCTCACCTAACGTGGGACAGCAAACTAACTATGGCTACACCTTC
many	TRBJ2-5	TRBV6-2/TRBV6-3	TRBD2	CASSRSAGGPAKETQYF	TGTGCCAGCAGTAGGTCCGCGGGGGGGCCTGCGAAAGAGACCCAGTACTTC
many	TRBJ1-6	TRBV7-3	.	CASSFGPNSPLHF	TGTGCCAGCAGCTTCGGCCCCAATTCACCCCTCCACTTT
.	TRBJ1-1	TRBV28	.	CASSKSYPGGRTEAFF	TGTGCCAGCAGCAAATCCTACCCGGGGGGCCGCACTGAAGCTTTCTTT
many	TRBJ1-1	TRBV29-1	TRBD1	CSVRYRGNTEAFF	TGCAGCGTTCGATACAGGGGGAACACTGAAGCTTTCTTT
few	TRBJ2-1	TRBV20-1	TRBD2	CSAKPLAGSYNEQFF	TGCAGTGCCAAACCTTTAGCGGGAAGCTACAATGAGCAGTTCTTC
few	TRBJ1-1	TRBV10-2	.	CASSYREMNTEAFF	TGCGCCAGCAGTTACAGGGAGATGAACACTGAAGCTTTCTTT
.	TRBJ1-4	TRBV6-6	.	CASRRRGGFNEKLFF	TGTGCCAGCAGACGTCGAGGAGGGTTCAATGAAAAACTGTTTTTT
few	TRBJ2-7	TRBV7-9	.	CASSLGASYEQYF	TGTGCCAGCAGCTTAGGGGCATCCTACGAGCAGTACTTC
many	TRBJ2-5	TRBV20-1	TRBD1	CSAAFGTGGETQYF	TGCAGTGCAGCGTTTGGGACAGGAGGGGAGACCCAGTACTTC
.	TRBJ2-1	TRBV3-1	.	CASSLSSAGLYNEQFF	TGTGCCAGCAGCCTTTCTAGCGCGGGCCTTTACAATGAGCAGTTCTTC
many	TRBJ1-5	TRBV7-2	.	CASTENTGTGGPQHF	TGTGCCAGCACTGAAAACACCGGCACCGGGGGGCCCCAGCATTTT
many	TRBJ2-3	TRBV12-3/TRBV12-4	.	CASSLPPGVRADTQYF	TGTGCCAGCAGTTTACCACCGGGCGTAAGGGCAGATACGCAGTATTTT
.	TRBJ2-2	TRBV7-9	TRBD2	CASSSPLAGGPGTGELFF	TGTGCCAGCAGCTCTCCACTAGCGGGGGGGCCGGGCACCGGGGAGCTGTTTTTT
many	TRBJ2-1	TRBV11-3	TRBD2	CASSGAGGQGEQFF	TGTGCCAGCAGCGGAGCGGGGGGGCAGGGTGAGCAGTTCTTC
many	TRBJ1-6	TRBV10-3	TRBD1	CAISEGGGDSPLHF	TGTGCCATCAGTGAGGGAGGGGGCGATTCACCCCTCCACTTT